The rows below give T cell receptor beta chains drawn from one sample of a study of T cells in Graves' hyperthyroidism and ophthalmopathy. One entry per CDR3 protein, called by TCRdb with MiXCR from the multiplex PCR reads. The data contain 500,000 or so distinct CDR3 sequences, roughly 18% of them singletons. The sample comprised blood. These receptors were obtained from a young woman with Graves' ophthalmopathy. The CDR3 runs from the conserved cysteine through the conserved F or W. The D gene is left open where the match is weak. The size entry is marked missing in some rows and otherwise reads once, few, many or a size class.

V	D	J	size	CDR3	DNA
TRBV28	.	TRBJ1-2	many	CASSLPTTGKGRGYTF	TGTGCCAGCAGTCTTCCTACAACAGGGAAAGGACGGGGCTACACCTTC
TRBV6-1	TRBD1	TRBJ2-2	many	CAGTGGGKNTGELFF	TGTGCCGGGACAGGGGGCGGAAAAAACACCGGGGAGCTGTTTTTT
TRBV20-1	TRBD1	TRBJ2-7	.	CSASEGTGGNEQYF	TGCAGTGCTAGCGAAGGGACAGGCGGCAACGAGCAGTACTTC
TRBV6-1	.	TRBJ1-5	many	CASSDRNNQPQHF	TGTGCCAGCAGCGACAGGAACAATCAGCCCCAGCATTTT
TRBV5-1	.	TRBJ2-5	few	CASSPDPRPSQETQYF	TGCGCCAGCAGCCCAGACCCCCGGCCATCCCAAGAGACCCAGTACTTC
TRBV10-3	.	TRBJ2-2	few	CAISESGTGELFF	TGTGCCATCAGTGAATCCGGCACCGGGGAGCTGTTTTTT
TRBV28	.	TRBJ1-6	few	CASSLWSLDNSPLHF	TGTGCCAGCAGTTTATGGTCTCTGGATAATTCACCCCTCCACTTT
TRBV5-6	.	TRBJ1-1	many	CASSSTRNTEAFF	TGTGCCAGCAGCTCGACAAGGAACACTGAAGCTTTCTTT
TRBV28	.	TRBJ1-5	many	CASSPGGGQPQHF	TGTGCCAGCAGCCCGGGGGGGGGCCAGCCCCAGCATTTT
TRBV18	TRBD1	TRBJ1-3	few	CASSPREGGNSGNTIYF	TGTGCCAGCTCACCCAGAGAAGGGGGCAACTCTGGAAACACCATATATTTT
TRBV5-1	TRBD1	TRBJ1-1	many	CASSWDSMNTEAFF	TGCGCCAGCAGCTGGGACAGTATGAACACTGAAGCTTTCTTT
TRBV30	TRBD1	TRBJ1-2	many	CAEGTEDDYGYTF	TGTGCTGAGGGGACAGAGGACGACTATGGCTACACCTTC
TRBV12-3/TRBV12-4	TRBD1	TRBJ2-5	.	CASTVGQGETQYF	TGTGCCAGCACCGTCGGACAGGGGGAGACCCAGTACTTC
TRBV12-3/TRBV12-4	.	TRBJ2-7	many	CASSPPREQYF	TGTGCCAGCAGTCCCCCCCGCGAGCAGTACTTC
TRBV6-1	.	TRBJ2-1	many	CASRADRTSYNEQFF	TGTGCCAGCAGGGCGGACAGAACCTCCTACAATGAGCAGTTCTTC
TRBV29-1	.	TRBJ1-1	many	CSGDAQGYFGRHTEAFF	TGCAGCGGTGACGCACAGGGATACTTCGGGCGGCACACTGAAGCTTTCTTT
TRBV5-4	TRBD1	TRBJ2-1	.	CASSPPGQGNNDEQFF	TGTGCCAGCAGCCCCCCGGGACAGGGGAACAACGATGAGCAGTTCTTC
TRBV28	TRBD1	TRBJ1-6	many	CASKTGTGGVSYNSPLHF	TGTGCCAGCAAAACTGGGACAGGGGGCGTCTCCTATAATTCACCCCTCCACTTT
TRBV6-2/TRBV6-3	TRBD2	TRBJ2-5	many	CASSTPTSGSSGRQETQYF	TGTGCCAGCAGTACACCGACTAGCGGGAGTTCGGGTCGACAAGAGACCCAGTACTTC
TRBV5-1	.	TRBJ1-6	.	CASSSGLTALGSPLHF	TGCGCCAGCAGCTCGGGGCTGACAGCCCTTGGTTCACCCCTCCACTTT
TRBV6-1	.	TRBJ1-5	.	CASLGPYTGTQSNQPQHF	TGTGCCAGCTTAGGCCCATACACCGGGACACAAAGCAATCAGCCCCAGCATTTT
TRBV18	.	TRBJ1-5	few	CASSPYETRASNQPQHF	TGTGCCAGCTCACCATACGAGACAAGGGCTAGCAATCAGCCCCAGCATTTT
TRBV7-2	.	TRBJ2-7	many	CASSFAGPTYEQYF	TGTGCCAGCAGCTTCGCTGGACCGACCTACGAGCAGTACTTC
TRBV30	.	TRBJ2-7	.	CAWSVFRSGYEQYF	TGTGCCTGGAGTGTATTCCGGAGTGGTTACGAGCAGTACTTC
TRBV5-1	.	TRBJ1-2	.	CASSLVGNNYGYTF	TGTGCCAGCAGCTTGGTGGGCAATAACTATGGCTACACCTTC
TRBV7-2	.	TRBJ2-1	many	CASSFQLVNSEQFF	TGTGCCAGCAGCTTTCAACTTGTGAACAGTGAGCAGTTCTTC
TRBV20-1	.	TRBJ1-1	many	CSAIWDPGTEAFF	TGCAGTGCTATCTGGGACCCCGGCACTGAAGCTTTCTTT
TRBV29-1	.	TRBJ2-2	few	CSVGPQKTSNTGELFF	TGCAGCGTTGGACCCCAGAAAACTTCGAACACCGGGGAGCTGTTTTTT
TRBV19	TRBD1	TRBJ1-1	many	CASRLQGAGYTEAFF	TGTGCCAGTAGGTTACAGGGGGCAGGTTACACTGAAGCTTTCTTT
TRBV6-1	.	TRBJ2-6	many	CASSESSSGANVLTF	TGTGCCAGCAGTGAAAGTTCCTCTGGGGCCAACGTCCTGACTTTC
TRBV7-8	TRBD1	TRBJ1-4	many	CASSESGQGRVPNEKLFF	TGTGCCAGCAGCGAATCAGGACAGGGCCGAGTACCAAATGAAAAACTGTTTTTT
TRBV4-1	.	TRBJ2-7	few	CASSQGEHGTYEQYF	TGCGCCAGCAGCCAAGGCGAGCACGGAACCTACGAGCAGTACTTC
TRBV19	.	TRBJ2-1	few	CASSGTGSGIYNEQFF	TGTGCCAGTAGTGGAACAGGGAGTGGGATCTACAATGAGCAGTTCTTC
TRBV20-1	TRBD2	TRBJ2-5	many	CSARDPGLGIETQYF	TGCAGTGCTAGAGATCCGGGACTAGGGATTGAGACCCAGTACTTC
TRBV12-3/TRBV12-4	.	TRBJ2-2	many	CASSLKGPGELFF	TGTGCCAGCAGTTTGAAGGGCCCCGGGGAGCTGTTTTTT
TRBV10-3	.	TRBJ2-5	.	CAIKGGGMETQYF	TGTGCCATCAAGGGGGGCGGAATGGAGACCCAGTACTTC
TRBV19	.	TRBJ2-3	.	CASSIGLATTDTQYF	TGTGCCAGTAGTATAGGTCTAGCGACCACAGATACGCAGTATTTT
TRBV20-1	.	TRBJ1-1	many	CSASPPPNTEAFF	TGCAGTGCTAGCCCGCCACCGAACACTGAAGCTTTCTTT
TRBV20-1	.	TRBJ1-2	many	CSASPGAGLYGYTF	TGCAGTGCTTCCCCAGGGGCAGGACTGTATGGCTACACCTTC
TRBV5-6	.	TRBJ1-1	.	CASSPTVWGSTEAFF	TGTGCCAGCAGCCCGACGGTTTGGGGGAGCACTGAAGCTTTCTTT
TRBV6-5	.	TRBJ2-5	many	CASSYSGLPHGTQYF	TGTGCCAGCAGTTACTCGGGCCTACCTCACGGGACCCAGTACTTC
TRBV6-9	.	TRBJ2-5	.	CASSSVASSGETQYF	TGTGCCAGCAGTTCGGTGGCCTCTTCGGGGGAGACCCAGTACTTC
TRBV20-1	.	TRBJ1-5	many	CSARDGLGQPQHF	TGCAGTGCTAGAGATGGACTAGGTCAGCCCCAGCATTTT
TRBV12-3/TRBV12-4	.	TRBJ2-3	few	CASYPGTDTQYF	TGTGCCAGCTATCCGGGTACAGATACGCAGTATTTT
TRBV7-9	.	TRBJ2-5	.	CASSRPRGAGLETQYF	TGTGCCAGCAGCCGGCCTCGAGGGGCAGGTCTGGAGACCCAGTACTTC
TRBV28	TRBD1	TRBJ2-2	.	CASSTGGPGTGELFF	TGTGCCAGCAGTACAGGGGGCCCGGGCACCGGGGAGCTGTTTTTT
TRBV6-2/TRBV6-3	TRBD1	TRBJ2-4	many	CASSYEGTGNNFGNIQYF	TGTGCCAGCAGTTACGAGGGGACAGGGAATAATTTCGGGAACATTCAGTACTTC
TRBV12-3/TRBV12-4	.	TRBJ1-2	.	CASTLTDSINYGYTF	TGTGCCAGCACCTTAACGGACAGTATCAACTATGGCTACACCTTC
TRBV7-9	.	TRBJ2-1	few	CASSFFSEQFF	TGTGCCAGCAGCTTCTTTAGTGAGCAGTTCTTC
TRBV6-1	.	TRBJ2-1	few	CASKKGGAFEQFF	TGTGCCAGCAAGAAAGGGGGGGCCTTTGAGCAGTTCTTC
TRBV3-1	.	TRBJ1-5	many	CASSQGETRPQHF	TGTGCCAGCAGCCAAGGCGAGACAAGGCCCCAGCATTTT
TRBV20-1	TRBD1	TRBJ2-1	once	CSATGTGTRETQFF	TGCAGTGCAACCGGGACAGGGACCCGGGAGACCCAGTTCTTC
TRBV20-1	TRBD1	TRBJ1-1	few	CSARDVTGGTEAFF	TGCAGTGCTAGAGATGTGACAGGGGGCACTGAAGCTTTCTTT
TRBV2	.	TRBJ2-7	many	CASSTGLSRRYEQYF	TGTGCCAGCAGCACAGGACTATCGAGACGGTACGAGCAGTACTTC
TRBV18	.	TRBJ1-4	.	CASSPQNEKLFF	TGTGCCAGCTCACCACAGAATGAAAAACTGTTTTTT
TRBV5-6	.	TRBJ1-2	.	CASTEGQQYGYTF	TGTGCCAGCACTGAAGGACAGCAGTATGGCTACACCTTC
TRBV18	.	TRBJ1-1	many	CASSPGVRFVNTEAFF	TGTGCCAGCTCACCAGGGGTCAGGTTTGTGAACACTGAAGCTTTCTTT